Following are 10 T cell receptor beta chains from one sample sequenced in a study of blood T cell repertoires in COVID-19 (dated by TCRdb to the early 2020s). Receptors were amplified or captured by the immunoSEQ multiplex PCR assay. Entries here come from immuneACCESS through TCRdb and include only in-frame sequences with V and J called. Some clones fail to appear in such tables; in the studies checked, an unresolved V gene covers under half of the shortfall, and the cause of the remainder is unknown. This sample is represented by roughly 200,000 clones; approximately 88% of them were singletons. The top ten clones comprise 4% to 5% of the sample. Sequenced material: peripheral blood. The receptor source for this set is a woman aged 25 to 39 with acute or convalescent COVID-19.

Only one count was recorded for this clone. The CDR3 DNA reads TGTGCCAGCAGTCCGACTAGCGACTACGAGCAGTACTTC. Translating it yields CASSPTSDYEQYF. V and J are TRBV6-5 and TRBJ2-7; 8 bases line up with TRBD2. The CDR3 totals 13 residues. Germline V gene data show CDR1 as MNHEY and CDR2 as SVGAGI. With 5 bases clipped from V and 3 bases from J, the junction kept 3 bases outside the gene matches.

The rearrangement uses TRBV11-3 and TRBJ2-1, with D perhaps TRBD1 (5 bases). The CDR3 loop spans 12 amino acids. The germline V gene encodes CDR1 SGHNT and CDR2 YENEEA. The V and J ends lost 2 bases and 6 bases respectively, with 5 bases between them. The CDR3 reads CASSLTGNEQFF. The CDR3 bases are TGTGCCAGCAGCTTAACAGGCAATGAGCAGTTCTTC.

In this sample, this clone turned up a few times. The chain combines TRBV5-1 with TRBJ2-5, with 8 bases fitting TRBD1. V lost 3 bases, J lost 5 bases, and 9 bases stayed unmatched. There are 15 residues in the CDR3. Germline V gene sequence: CDR1 SGHRS, CDR2 YFSETQ. The CDR3: CASSWNQGAGETQYF. CDR3 coding DNA: TGCGCCAGCAGCTGGAACCAGGGGGCGGGGGAGACCCAGTACTTC.

This sequence joins TRBV12-3 or TRBV12-4 and TRBJ2-1; the D gene is possibly TRBD2 (5 bases). This CDR3 spans 12 amino acids. With 3 bases removed from V and 8 bases from J, the gap between germline ends came to 8 bases. The CDR3 loop reads CASSFGVYEQFF. CDR3 bases: TGTGCCAGCAGTTTCGGGGTTTATGAGCAGTTCTTC.

The chain couples TRBV6-5 to TRBJ2-7; tentative D call: TRBD1 (5 bases). V shed 7 bases and J shed 2 bases, with 9 bases lying between them. This CDR3 is built from 12 residues. Germline V CDR1 and CDR2: MNHEY, SVGAGI. This chain's CDR3 is CASMDTAYEQYF. CDR3 sequence (DNA): TGTGCCAGCATGGACACAGCCTACGAGCAGTACTTC.

The CDR3 loop reads CASHGPDRLNNEQFF. CDR3 DNA sequence: TGTGCCAGCCACGGCCCGGACAGGCTAAACAATGAGCAGTTCTTC. The chain recombines TRBV18 with TRBJ2-1, with 7 bases lining up with TRBD1. Germline-derived CDR1 and CDR2 are KGHSH and LQKENI. The CDR3 sequence is 15 residues long. With V trimmed by 8 bases and J by 5 bases, 12 bases remained unmatched.

The chain joins TRBV2 to TRBJ2-7, with 11 bases matching TRBD1. Germline loops: CDR1 SNHLY, CDR2 FYNNEI. The CDR3 covers 15 residues. Unmatched junction bases numbered 5, after V lost 4 bases and J lost 3 bases. CDR3 in amino acids: CASSARTGGHYEQYF. In nucleotides, the CDR3 is TGTGCCAGCAGTGCTCGGACAGGGGGCCACTACGAGCAGTACTTC.

This sequence joins TRBV4-1 and TRBJ2-1; 8 nucleotides align to TRBD1. CDR1 and CDR2 (germline): MGHRA, YSYEKL. V lost 1 base to trimming and J lost 10 bases; unmatched junction nucleotides: 12. The CDR3 is 16 amino acids. The chain's CDR3 is CASSQGIRDRFGEQFF. The CDR3 region has the DNA TGCGCCAGCAGCCAAGGGATCCGGGACAGGTTCGGGGAGCAGTTCTTC.

J is TRBJ2-1 and V is TRBV9; D may be TRBD2 (6 bases). CDR1 is SGDLS and CDR2 is YYNGEE in the germline V gene. The CDR3 is 17 residues long. V gave up 0 bases and J gave up 3 bases, with 16 bases separating them. CDR3 amino acids: CASSVGASAVSYNEQFF. CDR3 DNA sequence: TGTGCCAGCAGCGTAGGGGCTAGCGCTGTTAGCTACAATGAGCAGTTCTTC.

The chain employs TRBV27 and TRBJ1-4; TRBD1 matches at 12 bases. The germline gives CDR1 MNHEY, CDR2 SMNVEV (reference sequence). The CDR3 is 16 amino acids. The V and J ends lost 4 bases and 10 bases, in that order; junction bases with no gene match: 10. The CDR3 reads CASSSNYRDRGRKLFF. CDR3 sequence (DNA): TGTGCCAGCAGTTCTAACTACCGGGACAGGGGGCGAAAACTGTTTTTT.